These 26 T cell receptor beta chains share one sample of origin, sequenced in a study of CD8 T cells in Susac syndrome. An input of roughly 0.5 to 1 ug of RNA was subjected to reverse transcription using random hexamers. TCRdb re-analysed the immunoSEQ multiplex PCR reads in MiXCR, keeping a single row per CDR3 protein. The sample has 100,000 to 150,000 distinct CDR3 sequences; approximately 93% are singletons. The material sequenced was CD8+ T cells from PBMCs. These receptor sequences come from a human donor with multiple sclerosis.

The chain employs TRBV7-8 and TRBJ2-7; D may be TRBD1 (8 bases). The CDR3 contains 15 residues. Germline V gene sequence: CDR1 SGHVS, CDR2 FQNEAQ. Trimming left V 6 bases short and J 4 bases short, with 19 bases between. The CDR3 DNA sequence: TGTGCCAGCAGTCACGGACAGGGAGGGCAATACGAGCAGTACTTC. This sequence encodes CASSHGQGGQYEQYF.

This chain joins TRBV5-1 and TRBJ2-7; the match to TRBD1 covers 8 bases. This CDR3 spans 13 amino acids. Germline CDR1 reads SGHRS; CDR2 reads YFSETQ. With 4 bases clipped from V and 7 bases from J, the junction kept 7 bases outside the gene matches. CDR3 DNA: TGCGCCAGCAGCGTCGGACAGGGTCAAGAGCAGTACGTC. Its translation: CASSVGQGQEQYV.

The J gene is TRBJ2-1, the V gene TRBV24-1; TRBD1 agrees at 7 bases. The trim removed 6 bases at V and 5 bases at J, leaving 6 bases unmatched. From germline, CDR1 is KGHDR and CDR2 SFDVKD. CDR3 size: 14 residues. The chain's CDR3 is CATSSTGWNNEQFF. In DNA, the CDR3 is TGTGCCACCAGTTCGACAGGGTGGAACAATGAGCAGTTCTTC.

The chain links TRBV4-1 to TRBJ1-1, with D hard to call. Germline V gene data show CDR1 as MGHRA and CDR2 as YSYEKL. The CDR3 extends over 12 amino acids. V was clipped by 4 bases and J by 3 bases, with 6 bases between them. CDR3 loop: CASSLGYTEAFF. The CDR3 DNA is TGCGCCAGCAGCCTAGGCTACACTGAAGCTTTCTTT.

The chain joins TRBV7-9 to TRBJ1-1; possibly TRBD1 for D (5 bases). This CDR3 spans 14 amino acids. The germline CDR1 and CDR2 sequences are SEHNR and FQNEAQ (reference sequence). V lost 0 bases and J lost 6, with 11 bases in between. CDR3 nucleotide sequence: TGTGCCAGCAGCTTAGCGCTGGGGGGGGCTGAAGCTTTCTTT. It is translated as CASSLALGGAEAFF. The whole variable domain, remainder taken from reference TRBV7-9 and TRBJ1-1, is DTGVSQNPRHKITKRGQNVTFRCDPISEHNRLYWYRQTLGQGPEFLTYFQNEAQLEKSRLLSDRFSAERPKGSFSTLEIQRTEQGDSAMYLCASSLALGGAEAFFGQGTRLTVV.

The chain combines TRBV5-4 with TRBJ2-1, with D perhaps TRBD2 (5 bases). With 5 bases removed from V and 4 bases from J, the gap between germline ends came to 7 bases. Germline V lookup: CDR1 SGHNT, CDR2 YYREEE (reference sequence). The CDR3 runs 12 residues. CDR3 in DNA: TGTGCCAGCAGTAGAGGGTACAATGAGCAGTTCTTC. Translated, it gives CASSRGYNEQFF.

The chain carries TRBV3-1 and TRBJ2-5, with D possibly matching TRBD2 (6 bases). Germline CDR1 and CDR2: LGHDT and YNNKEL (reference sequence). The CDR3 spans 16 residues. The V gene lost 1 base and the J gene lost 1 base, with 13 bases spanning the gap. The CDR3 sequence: CASSQGLAELQETQYF. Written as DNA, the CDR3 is TGTGCCAGCAGCCAAGGCTTAGCGGAGCTCCAAGAGACCCAGTACTTC.

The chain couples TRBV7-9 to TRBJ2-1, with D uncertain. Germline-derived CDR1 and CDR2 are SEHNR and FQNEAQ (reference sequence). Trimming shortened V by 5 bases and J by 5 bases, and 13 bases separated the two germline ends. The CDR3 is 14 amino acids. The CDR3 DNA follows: TGTGCCAGCAGCCCAACCCTCCTGGACAATGAGCAGTTCTTC. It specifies CASSPTLLDNEQFF. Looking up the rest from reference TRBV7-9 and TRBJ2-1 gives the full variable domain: DTGVSQNPRHKITKRGQNVTFRCDPISEHNRLYWYRQTLGQGPEFLTYFQNEAQLEKSRLLSDRFSAERPKGSFSTLEIQRTEQGDSAMYLCASSPTLLDNEQFFGPGTRLTVL.

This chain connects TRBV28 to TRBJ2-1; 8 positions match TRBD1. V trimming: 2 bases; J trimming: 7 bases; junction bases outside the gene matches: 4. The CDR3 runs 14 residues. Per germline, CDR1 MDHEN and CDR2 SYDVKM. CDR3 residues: CASSLARQGNEQFF. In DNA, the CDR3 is TGTGCCAGCAGTTTAGCCCGACAGGGGAATGAGCAGTTCTTC.

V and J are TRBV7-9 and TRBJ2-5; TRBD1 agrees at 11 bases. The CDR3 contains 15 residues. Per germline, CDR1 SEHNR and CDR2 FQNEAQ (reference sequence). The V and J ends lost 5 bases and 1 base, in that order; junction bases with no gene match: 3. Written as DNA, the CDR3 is TGTGCCAGCAGCAGGACAGGGGGCGGCCAAGAGACCCAGTACTTC. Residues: CASSRTGGGQETQYF.

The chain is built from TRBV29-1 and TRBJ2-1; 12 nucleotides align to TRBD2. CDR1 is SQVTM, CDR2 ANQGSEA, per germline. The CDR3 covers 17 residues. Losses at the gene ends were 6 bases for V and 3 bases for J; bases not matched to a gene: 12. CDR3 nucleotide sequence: TGCAGCGTAACCGGGACTAGCGGGCCGGGGGGCTACAATGAGCAGTTCTTC. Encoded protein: CSVTGTSGPGGYNEQFF.

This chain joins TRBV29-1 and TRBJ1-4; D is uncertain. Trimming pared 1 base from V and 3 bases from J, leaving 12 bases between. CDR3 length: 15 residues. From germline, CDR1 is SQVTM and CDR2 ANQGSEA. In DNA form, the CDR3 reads TGCAGCGTTGAAGGGGCGGCAGATTCTAATGAAAAACTGTTTTTT. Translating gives CSVEGAADSNEKLFF.

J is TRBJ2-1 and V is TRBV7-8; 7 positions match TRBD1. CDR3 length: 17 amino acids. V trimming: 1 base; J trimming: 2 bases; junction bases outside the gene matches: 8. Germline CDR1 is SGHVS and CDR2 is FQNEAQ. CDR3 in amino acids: CASSLGDRDDPYNEQFF. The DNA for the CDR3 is TGTGCCAGCAGCTTAGGAGACAGGGATGACCCCTACAATGAGCAGTTCTTC.

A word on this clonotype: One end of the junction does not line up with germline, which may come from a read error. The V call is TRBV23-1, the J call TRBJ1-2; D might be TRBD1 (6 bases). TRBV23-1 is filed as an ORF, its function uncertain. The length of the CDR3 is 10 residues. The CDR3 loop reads CASSPGEWSF. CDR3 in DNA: TGCGCCAGCAGTCCAGGGGAGTGGAGCTTC.

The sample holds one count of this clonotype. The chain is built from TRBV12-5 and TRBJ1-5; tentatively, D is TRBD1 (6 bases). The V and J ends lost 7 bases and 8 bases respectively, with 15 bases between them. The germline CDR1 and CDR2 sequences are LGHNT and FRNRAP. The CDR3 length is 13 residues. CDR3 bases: TGTGCTAGTGACCGCGGGGGCCGGGAGCCCCAGCATTTT. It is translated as CASDRGGREPQHF.

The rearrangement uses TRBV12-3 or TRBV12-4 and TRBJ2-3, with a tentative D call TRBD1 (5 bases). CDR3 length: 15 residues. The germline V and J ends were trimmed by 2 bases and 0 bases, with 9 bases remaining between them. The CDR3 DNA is TGTGCCAGCAGTTTAAGGGGCACTAGCACAGATACGCAGTATTTT. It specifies CASSLRGTSTDTQYF.

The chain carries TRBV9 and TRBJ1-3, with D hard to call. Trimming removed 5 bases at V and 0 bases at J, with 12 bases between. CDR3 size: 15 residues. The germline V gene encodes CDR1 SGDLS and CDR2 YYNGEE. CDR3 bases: TGTGCCAGCAGGGGAGGTGAGAACTCTGGAAACACCATATATTTT. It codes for CASRGGENSGNTIYF.

CDR3 amino acids: CASSQGDSGNQPQHF. The CDR3 DNA reads TGCGCCAGCAGCCAGGGTGACAGTGGCAATCAGCCCCAGCATTTT. The chain has TRBV4-1 and TRBJ1-5, with D possibly matching TRBD1 (5 bases). This CDR3 spans 15 amino acids. In germline, CDR1 is MGHRA, CDR2 YSYEKL. Trimming took off 3 bases at V and 2 bases at J, with 11 bases between the two ends.

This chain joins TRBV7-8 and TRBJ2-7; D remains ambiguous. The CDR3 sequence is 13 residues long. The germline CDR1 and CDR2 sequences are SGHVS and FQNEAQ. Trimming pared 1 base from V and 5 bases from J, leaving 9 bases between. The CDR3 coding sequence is TGTGCCAGCAGCTTAGAGGTGGCAGACGAGCAGTACGTC. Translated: CASSLEVADEQYV.

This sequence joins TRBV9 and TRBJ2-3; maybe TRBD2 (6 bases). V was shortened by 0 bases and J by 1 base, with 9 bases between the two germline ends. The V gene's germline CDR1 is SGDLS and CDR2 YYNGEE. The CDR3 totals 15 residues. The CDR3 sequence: CASSVEGTRTDTQYF. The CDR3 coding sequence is TGTGCCAGCAGCGTAGAAGGGACTCGCACAGATACGCAGTATTTT.

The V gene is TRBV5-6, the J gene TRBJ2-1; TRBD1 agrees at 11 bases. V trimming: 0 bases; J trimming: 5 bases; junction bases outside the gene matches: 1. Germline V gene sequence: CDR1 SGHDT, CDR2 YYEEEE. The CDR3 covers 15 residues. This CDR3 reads CASSLGTGGHNEQFF. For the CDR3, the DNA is TGTGCCAGCAGCTTGGGGACAGGGGGCCACAATGAGCAGTTCTTC.

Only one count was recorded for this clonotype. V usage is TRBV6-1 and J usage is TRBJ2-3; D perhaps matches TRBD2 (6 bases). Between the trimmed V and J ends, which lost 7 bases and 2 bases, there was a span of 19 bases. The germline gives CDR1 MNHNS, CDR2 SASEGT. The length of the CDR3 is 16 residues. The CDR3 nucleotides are TGTGCCAGCAAGCCGCGACTATCGGGAGACACAGATACGCAGTATTTT. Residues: CASKPRLSGDTDTQYF.

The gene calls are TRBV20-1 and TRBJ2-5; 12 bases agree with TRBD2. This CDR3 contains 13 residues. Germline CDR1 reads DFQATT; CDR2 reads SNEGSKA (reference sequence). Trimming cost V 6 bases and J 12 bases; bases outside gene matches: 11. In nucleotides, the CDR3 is TGCAGTGCGGAGACTAGCGGGAGCCAGGTTGAGTACTTC. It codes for CSAETSGSQVEYF.

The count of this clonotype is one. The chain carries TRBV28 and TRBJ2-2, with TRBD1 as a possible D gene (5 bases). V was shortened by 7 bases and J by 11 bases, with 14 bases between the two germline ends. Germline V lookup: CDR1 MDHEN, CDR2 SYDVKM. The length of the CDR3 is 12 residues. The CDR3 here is CASNDRAAELFF. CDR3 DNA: TGTGCCAGCAATGACAGAGCCGCAGAGCTGTTTTTT.

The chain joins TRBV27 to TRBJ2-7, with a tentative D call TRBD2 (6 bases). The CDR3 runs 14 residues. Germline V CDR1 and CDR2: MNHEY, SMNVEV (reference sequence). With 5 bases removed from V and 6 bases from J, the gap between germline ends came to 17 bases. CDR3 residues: CASSEQSGLGEQYF. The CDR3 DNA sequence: TGTGCCAGCAGTGAGCAGAGCGGGCTAGGCGAGCAGTACTTC.

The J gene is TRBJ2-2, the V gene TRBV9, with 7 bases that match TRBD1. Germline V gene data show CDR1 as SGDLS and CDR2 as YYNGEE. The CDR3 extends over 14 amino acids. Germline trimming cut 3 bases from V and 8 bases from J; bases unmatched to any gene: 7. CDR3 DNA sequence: TGTGCCAGCAGCGCCCAGGGGGTAGCTGGGGAGCTGTTTTTT. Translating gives CASSAQGVAGELFF.